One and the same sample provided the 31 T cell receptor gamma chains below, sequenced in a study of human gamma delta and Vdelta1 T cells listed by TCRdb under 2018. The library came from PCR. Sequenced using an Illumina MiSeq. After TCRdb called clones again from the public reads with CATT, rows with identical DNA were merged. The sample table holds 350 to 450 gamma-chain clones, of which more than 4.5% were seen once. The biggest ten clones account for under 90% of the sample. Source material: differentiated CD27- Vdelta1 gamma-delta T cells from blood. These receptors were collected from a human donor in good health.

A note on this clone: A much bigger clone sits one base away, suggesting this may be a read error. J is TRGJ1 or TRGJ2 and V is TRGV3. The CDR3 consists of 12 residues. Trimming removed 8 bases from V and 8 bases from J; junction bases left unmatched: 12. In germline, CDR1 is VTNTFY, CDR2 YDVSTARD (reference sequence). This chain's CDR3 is CATLETPNKKLF. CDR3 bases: TGTGCCACCTTGGAGACCCCCAATAAGAAACTCTTT.

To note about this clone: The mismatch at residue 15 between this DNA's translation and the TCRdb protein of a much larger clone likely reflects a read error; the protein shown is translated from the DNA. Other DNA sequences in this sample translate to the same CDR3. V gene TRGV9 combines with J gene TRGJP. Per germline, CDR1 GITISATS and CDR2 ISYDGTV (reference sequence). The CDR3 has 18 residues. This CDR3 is CALWEVIPQELGKKKKVF. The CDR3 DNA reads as TGTGCCTTGTGGGAGGTGATCCCCCAAGAGTTGGGCAAAAAAAAAAAGGTCTTT.

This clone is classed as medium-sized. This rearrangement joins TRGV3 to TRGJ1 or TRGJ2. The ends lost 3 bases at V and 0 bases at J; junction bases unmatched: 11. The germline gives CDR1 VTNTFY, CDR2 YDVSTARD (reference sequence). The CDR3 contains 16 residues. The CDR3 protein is CATWDVRRQNYYKKLF. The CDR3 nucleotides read TGTGCCACCTGGGACGTTCGCCGACAGAATTATTATAAGAAACTCTTT.

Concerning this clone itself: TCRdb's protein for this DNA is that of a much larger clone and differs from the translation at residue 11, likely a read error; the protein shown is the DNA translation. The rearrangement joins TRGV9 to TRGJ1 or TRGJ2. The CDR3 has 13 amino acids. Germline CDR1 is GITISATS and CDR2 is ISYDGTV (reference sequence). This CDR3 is CALWEVARDKELF. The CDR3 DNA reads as TGTGCCTTGTGGGAGGTGGCTAGGGATAAGGAACTCTTT.

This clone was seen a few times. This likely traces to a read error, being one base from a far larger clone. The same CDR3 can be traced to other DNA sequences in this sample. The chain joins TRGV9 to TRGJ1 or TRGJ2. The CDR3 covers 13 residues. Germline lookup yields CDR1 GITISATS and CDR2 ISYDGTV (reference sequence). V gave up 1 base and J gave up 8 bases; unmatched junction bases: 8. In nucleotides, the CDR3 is TGTGCCTTGTGGGAGGTTGCTAGGGATAAGAAACTCTTT. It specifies CALWEVARDKKLF.

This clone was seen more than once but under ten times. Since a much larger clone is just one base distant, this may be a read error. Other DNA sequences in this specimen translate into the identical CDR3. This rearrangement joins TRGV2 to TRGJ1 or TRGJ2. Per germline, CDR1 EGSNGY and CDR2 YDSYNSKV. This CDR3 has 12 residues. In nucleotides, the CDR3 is TGTGCCACCTGGGAGACCCCCAATAAGAAACTATTT. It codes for CATWETPNKKLF.

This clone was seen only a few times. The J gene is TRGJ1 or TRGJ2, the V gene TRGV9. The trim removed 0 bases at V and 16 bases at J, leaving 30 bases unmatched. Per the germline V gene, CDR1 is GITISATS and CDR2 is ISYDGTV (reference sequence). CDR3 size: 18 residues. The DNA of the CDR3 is TGTGCCTTGTGGGAGGTGATCCCCCAAGAGTTGGGGAAAAAAAAAAAGCTCTTT. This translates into CALWEVIPQELGKKKKLF.

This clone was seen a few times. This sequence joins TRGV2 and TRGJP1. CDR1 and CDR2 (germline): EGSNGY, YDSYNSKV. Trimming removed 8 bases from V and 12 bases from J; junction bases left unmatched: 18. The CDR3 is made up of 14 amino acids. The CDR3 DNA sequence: TGTGCCACCTTTGACGGGATAAATCAGGGGTTCAAGATATTT. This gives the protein CATFDGINQGFKIF.

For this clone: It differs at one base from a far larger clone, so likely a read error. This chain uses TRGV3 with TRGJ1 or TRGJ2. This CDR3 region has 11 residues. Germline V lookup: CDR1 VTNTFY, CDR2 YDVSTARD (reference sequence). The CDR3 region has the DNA TGTGCCACCTGGTTTTATTATAAGAAGCTCTTT. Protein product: CATWFYYKKLF.

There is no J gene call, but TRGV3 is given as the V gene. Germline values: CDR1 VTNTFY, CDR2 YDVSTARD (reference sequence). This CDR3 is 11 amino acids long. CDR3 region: CATWGGNNKIF. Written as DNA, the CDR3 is TGTGCCACCTGGGGCGGAAATAACAAAATATTT.

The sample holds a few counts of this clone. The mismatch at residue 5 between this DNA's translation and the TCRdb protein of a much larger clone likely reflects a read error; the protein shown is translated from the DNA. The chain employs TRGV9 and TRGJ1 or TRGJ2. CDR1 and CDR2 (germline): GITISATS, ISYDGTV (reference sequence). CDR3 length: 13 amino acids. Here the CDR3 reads CALWVVARDKKLF. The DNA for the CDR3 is TGTGCCTTGTGGGTGGTGGCTAGGGATAAGAAACTCTTT.

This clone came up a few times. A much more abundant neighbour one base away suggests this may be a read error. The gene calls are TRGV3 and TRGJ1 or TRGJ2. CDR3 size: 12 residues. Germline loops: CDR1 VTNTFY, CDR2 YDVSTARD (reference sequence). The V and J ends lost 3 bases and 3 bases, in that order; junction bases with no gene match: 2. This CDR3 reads CATWDGYYKKLF. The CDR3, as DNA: TGTGCCACCTGGGACGGTTATTATAAGAAACTCTTT.

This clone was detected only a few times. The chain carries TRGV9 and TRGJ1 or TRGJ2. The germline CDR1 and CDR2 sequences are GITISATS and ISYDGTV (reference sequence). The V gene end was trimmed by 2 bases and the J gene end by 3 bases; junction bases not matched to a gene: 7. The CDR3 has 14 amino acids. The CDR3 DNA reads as TGTGCCTTGTGGGAGGGCGATTCTTATTATAAGAAACTCTTT. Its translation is CALWEGDSYYKKLF.

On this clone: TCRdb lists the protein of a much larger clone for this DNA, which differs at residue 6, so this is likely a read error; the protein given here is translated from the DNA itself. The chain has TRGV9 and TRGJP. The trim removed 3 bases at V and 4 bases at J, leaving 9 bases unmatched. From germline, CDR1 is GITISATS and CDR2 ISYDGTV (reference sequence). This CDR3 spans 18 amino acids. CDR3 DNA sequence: TGTGCCTTGTGGGAGTTGATCCCCCAAGAGTTGGGCAAAAAAATCAAGGTATTT. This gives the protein CALWELIPQELGKKIKVF.

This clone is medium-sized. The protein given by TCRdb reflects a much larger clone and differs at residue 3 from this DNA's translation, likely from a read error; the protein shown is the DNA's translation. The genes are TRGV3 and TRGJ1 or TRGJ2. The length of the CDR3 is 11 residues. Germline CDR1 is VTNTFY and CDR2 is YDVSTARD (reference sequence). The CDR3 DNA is TGTGCCAACTGGGACAGGCAGGGGAAACTCTTT. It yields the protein CANWDRQGKLF.

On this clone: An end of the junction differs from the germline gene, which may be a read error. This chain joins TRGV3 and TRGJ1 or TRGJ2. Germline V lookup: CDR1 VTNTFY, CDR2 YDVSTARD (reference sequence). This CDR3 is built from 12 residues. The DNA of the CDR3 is TGTGCCACCGGGGAGGGGTATTATAAGAAACTCTTT. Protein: CATGEGYYKKLF.

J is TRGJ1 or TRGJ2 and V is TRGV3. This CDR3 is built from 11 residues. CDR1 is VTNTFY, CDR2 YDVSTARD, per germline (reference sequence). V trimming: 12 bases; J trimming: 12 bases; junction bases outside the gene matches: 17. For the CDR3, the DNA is TGTGCCTTCTGGGAGAGGCAGGGGAAACTCTTT. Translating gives CAFWERQGKLF.

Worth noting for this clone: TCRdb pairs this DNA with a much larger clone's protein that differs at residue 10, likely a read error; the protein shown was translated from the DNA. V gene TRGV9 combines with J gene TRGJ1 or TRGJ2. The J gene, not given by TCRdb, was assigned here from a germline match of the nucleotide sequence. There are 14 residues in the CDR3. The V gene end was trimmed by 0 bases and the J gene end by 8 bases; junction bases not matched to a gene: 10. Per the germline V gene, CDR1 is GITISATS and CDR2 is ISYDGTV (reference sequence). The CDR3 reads CALWEVGPSHKKLF. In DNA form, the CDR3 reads TGTGCCTTGTGGGAGGTGGGCCCCTCTCATAAGAAACTCTTT.

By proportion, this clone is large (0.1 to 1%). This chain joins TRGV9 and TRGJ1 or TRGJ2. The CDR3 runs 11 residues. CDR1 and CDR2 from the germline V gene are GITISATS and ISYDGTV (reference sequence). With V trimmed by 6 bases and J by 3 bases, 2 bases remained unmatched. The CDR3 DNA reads TGTGCCTTGTGGATTTATTATAAGAAACTCTTT. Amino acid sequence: CALWIYYKKLF.

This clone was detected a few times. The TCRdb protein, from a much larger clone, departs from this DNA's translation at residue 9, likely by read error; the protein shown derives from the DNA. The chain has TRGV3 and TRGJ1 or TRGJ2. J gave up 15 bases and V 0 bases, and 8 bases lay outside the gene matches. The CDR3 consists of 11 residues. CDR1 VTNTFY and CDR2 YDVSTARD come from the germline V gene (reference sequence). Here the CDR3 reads CATWDRQGILF. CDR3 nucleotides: TGTGCCACCTGGGACAGGCAGGGGATACTCTTT.

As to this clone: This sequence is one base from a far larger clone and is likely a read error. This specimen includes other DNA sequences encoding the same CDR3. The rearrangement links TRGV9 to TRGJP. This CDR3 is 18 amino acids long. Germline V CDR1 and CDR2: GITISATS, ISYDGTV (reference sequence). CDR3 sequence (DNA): TGTGCCTTGTGGGAGGTGATCCCCCAAGAGTTGGGCAAAAAAATTAAGGTATTT. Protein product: CALWEVIPQELGKKIKVF.

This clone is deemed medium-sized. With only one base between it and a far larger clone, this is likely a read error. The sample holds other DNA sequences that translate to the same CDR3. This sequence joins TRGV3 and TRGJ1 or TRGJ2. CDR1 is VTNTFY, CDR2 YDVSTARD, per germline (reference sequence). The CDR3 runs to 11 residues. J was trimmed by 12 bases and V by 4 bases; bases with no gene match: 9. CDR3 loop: CATWDRQGKLF. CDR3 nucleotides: TGTGCCACCTGGGATAGGCAGGGGAAACTCTTT.

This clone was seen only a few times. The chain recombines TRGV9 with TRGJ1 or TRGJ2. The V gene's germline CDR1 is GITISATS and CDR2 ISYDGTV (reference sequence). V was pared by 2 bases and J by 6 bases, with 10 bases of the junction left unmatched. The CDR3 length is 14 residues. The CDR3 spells CALWEGGPSYKKLF. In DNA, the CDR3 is TGTGCCTTGTGGGAGGGGGGGCCTTCTTATAAGAAACTCTTT.

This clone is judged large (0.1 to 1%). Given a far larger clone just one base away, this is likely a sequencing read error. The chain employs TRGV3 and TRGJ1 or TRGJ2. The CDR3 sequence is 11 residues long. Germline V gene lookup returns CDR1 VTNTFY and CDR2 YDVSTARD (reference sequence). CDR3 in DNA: TGTGCCACCGGGGACAGGCAGGGGAAACTCTTT. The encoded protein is CATGDRQGKLF.

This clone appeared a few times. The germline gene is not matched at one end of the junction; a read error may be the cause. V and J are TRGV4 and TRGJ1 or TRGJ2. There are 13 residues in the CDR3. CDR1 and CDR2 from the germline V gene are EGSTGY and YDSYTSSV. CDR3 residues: CATWDGPNYKKVF. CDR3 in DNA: TGTGCCACCTGGGACGGGCCCAATTATAAGAAAGTATTT.

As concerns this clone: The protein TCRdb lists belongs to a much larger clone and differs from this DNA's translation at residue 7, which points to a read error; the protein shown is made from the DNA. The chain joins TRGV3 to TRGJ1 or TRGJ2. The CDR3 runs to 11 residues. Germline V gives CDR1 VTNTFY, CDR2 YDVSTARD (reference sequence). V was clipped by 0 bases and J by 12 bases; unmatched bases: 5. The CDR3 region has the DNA TGTGCCACCTGGGACAGGCATGGGAAACTCTTT. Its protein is CATWDRHGKLF.

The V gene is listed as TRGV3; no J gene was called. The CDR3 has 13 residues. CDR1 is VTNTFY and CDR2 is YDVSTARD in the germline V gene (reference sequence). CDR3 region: CATWDWGPYNKIF. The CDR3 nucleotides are TGTGCCACCTGGGACTGGGGCCCTTATAACAAAATATTT.

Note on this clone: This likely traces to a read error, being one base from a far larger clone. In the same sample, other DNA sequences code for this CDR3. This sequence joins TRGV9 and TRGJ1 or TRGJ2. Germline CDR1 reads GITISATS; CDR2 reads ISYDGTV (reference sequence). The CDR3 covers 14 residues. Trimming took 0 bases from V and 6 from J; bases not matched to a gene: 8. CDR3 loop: CALWEVGPSYKKLF. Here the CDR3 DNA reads TGTGCCTTGTGGGAGGTGGGCCCTTCTTATAAGAAACTCTTT.

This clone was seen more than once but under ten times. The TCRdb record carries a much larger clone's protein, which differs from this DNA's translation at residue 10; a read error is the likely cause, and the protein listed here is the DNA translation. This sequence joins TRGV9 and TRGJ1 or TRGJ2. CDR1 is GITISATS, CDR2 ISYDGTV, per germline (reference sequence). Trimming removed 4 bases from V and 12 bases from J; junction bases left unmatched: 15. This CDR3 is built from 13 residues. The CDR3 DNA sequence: TGTGCCTTGTGGGAAGGGAATAATAATAGGAAACTCTTT. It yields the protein CALWEGNNNRKLF.

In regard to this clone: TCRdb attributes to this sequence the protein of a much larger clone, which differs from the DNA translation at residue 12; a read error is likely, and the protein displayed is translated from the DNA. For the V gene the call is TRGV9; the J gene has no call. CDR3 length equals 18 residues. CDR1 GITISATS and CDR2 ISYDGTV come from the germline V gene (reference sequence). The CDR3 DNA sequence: TGTGCCTTGTGGGAGGTGATCCCCCAAGAGTTGTGCAAAAAAAACAAGGTCTTT. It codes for CALWEVIPQELCKKNKVF.

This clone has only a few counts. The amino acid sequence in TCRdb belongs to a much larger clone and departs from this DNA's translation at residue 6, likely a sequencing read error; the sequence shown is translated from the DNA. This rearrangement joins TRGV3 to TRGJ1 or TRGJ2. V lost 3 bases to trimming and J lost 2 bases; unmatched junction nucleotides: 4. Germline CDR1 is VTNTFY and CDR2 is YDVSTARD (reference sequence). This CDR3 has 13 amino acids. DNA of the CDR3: TGTGCCACCTGGGACGCCCATTATTATAAGAAACTCTTT. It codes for CATWDAHYYKKLF.